Presented here are 22 T cell receptor beta chains from one specimen sequenced in a study of spatial heterogeneity in lung cancer. TCRdb itself ran the 5' RACE reads through MiXCR, one entry per CDR3 protein. The top ten hold approximately 10% of the sample, which has roughly 6,900 distinct CDR3 sequences, roughly 5.7% seen once. The time point here: sample taken at primary tumor resection. Unsorted whole RNA from tumor, nontumor lung or frozen PBMC underwent sequencing. Sequences were derived from normal lung tissue next to the tumor, sampled at surgery. Receptors were obtained from a female donor with early-stage non-small cell lung cancer.

This clonotype was counted at least ten times. This beta chain was picked up by a library intended for alpha chains and is off target, so its count carries little meaning. V is TRBV6-1 and J is TRBJ2-7; D may correspond to TRBD1 or TRBD2 (5 bases each). The V end was cut by 7 bases, the J end by 2 bases, with 15 bases between. The CDR3 totals 14 residues. CDR1 is MNHNS, CDR2 SASEGT, per germline. As DNA, the CDR3 is TGTGCCAGCAATTTCGGGACCAGAGCCTACGAGCAGTACTTC. Translated, it gives CASNFGTRAYEQYF.

This clonotype was observed a handful of times. Little can be read into the size of this beta chain, an off-target read in a library designed for alpha chains. CDR3 bases: TGTGCCAGCAGCCCATCACCGGACGGTAGCTCCTACGAGCAGTACTTC. This sequence encodes CASSPSPDGSSYEQYF. The chain employs TRBV14 and TRBJ2-7; unclear D gene. The CDR3 spans 16 residues. The V end was cut by 4 bases, the J end by 0 bases, with 16 bases between. Germline CDR1 is SGHDN and CDR2 is FVKESK.

About this clonotype itself: With the library built for alpha chains, this beta chain is off target and its frequency is not meaningful. The chain links TRBV4-1 to TRBJ2-3; TRBD2 agrees at 11 bases. Germline loops: CDR1 MGHRA, CDR2 YSYEKL. Losses at the gene ends were 0 bases for V and 0 bases for J; bases not matched to a gene: 2. The length of the CDR3 is 17 residues. CDR3 residues: CASSQDLAGGSTDTQYF. CDR3 DNA: TGCGCCAGCAGCCAAGACCTAGCGGGAGGCAGCACAGATACGCAGTATTTT.

Of note for this clonotype: With the library built for alpha chains, this beta chain is off target and its frequency is not meaningful. The J gene is TRBJ2-2, the V gene TRBV14; no reliable D call. Germline CDR1 is SGHDN and CDR2 is FVKESK. This CDR3 contains 14 residues. V lost 0 bases to trimming and J lost 3 bases, with 5 bases between them. The CDR3 DNA is TGTGCCAGCAGCCAAGATCTTTACACCGGGGAGCTGTTTTTT. It encodes CASSQDLYTGELFF.

This clonotype appeared many times. The size of this beta chain means little, since it is a stray read in a library made for alpha chains. The J gene is TRBJ1-5, the V gene TRBV21-1; the table gives TRBD1 as D, unverified against the DNA. TRBV21-1 is termed a pseudogene. This CDR3 spans 18 amino acids. The CDR3 loop is CASSKSLTGRVGNQPQHF. The CDR3 DNA reads TGTGCCAGCAGCAAATCCCTAACAGGGAGAGTAGGGAATCAGCCCCAGCATTTT.

A few counts support this clonotype. This beta chain is an unintended read in a library built for alpha chains; its size means little. V and J are TRBV7-9 and TRBJ1-1; possible D gene TRBD1, 6 bases. Trimming pared 7 bases from V and 1 base from J, leaving 19 bases between. Per germline, CDR1 SEHNR and CDR2 FQNEAQ (reference sequence). The CDR3 loop spans 16 amino acids. CDR3 sequence: CASIAYFRGKNTEAFF. The DNA of the CDR3 is TGTGCCAGCATCGCTTATTTCAGGGGCAAGAACACTGAAGCTTTCTTT.

In the case of this clonotype: This beta chain appears as a stray read in a library generated for alpha chains; its size is not informative. The chain couples TRBV3-1 to TRBJ1-1; TRBD1 might be the D (5 bases). Per the germline V gene, CDR1 is LGHDT and CDR2 is YNNKEL (reference sequence). The CDR3 is 14 residues long. The V end lost 0 bases, the J end lost 9 bases, and 14 bases lay between the germline ends. The CDR3, as DNA: TGTGCCAGCAGCCAAGATAGAGGGGCAGGTCAAGCTTTCTTT. This translates into CASSQDRGAGQAFF.

This clonotype occurred many times. The library was built for alpha chains, so this beta chain is an off-target read and its size means little. V is TRBV2 and J is TRBJ1-4; D gene ambiguous. V was cut by 1 base and J by 8 bases, with 8 bases left in between. Per the germline V gene, CDR1 is SNHLY and CDR2 is FYNNEI. The CDR3 runs 13 residues. The CDR3 region is CASSEVVGEKLFF. CDR3 sequence (DNA): TGTGCCAGCAGTGAAGTAGTTGGGGAAAAACTGTTTTTT.

This clonotype counts as medium-sized. Since it is a stray read in a library aimed at alpha chains, this beta chain has a size that is not meaningful. This chain links TRBV25-1 with TRBJ2-3; 7 nucleotides agree with TRBD1. Trimming at V came to 3 bases and at J to 4 bases, leaving 19 bases not matched to a gene. Germline V gives CDR1 MGHDK, CDR2 SYGVNS. The CDR3 covers 19 residues. CDR3 nucleotides: TGTGCCAGCAGTGACCCAGCCAGACAGACAGGGAATTTCCCAGATACGCAGTATTTT. Encoded protein: CASSDPARQTGNFPDTQYF.

This clonotype was picked up many times. This beta chain lies outside the target of a library built for alpha chains; its clone size means little. The chain links TRBV10-3 to TRBJ2-3; 7 bases map to TRBD2. This CDR3 spans 13 amino acids. The ends lost 6 bases at V and 2 bases at J; junction bases unmatched: 2. Germline CDR1 ENHRY, CDR2 SYGVKD. CDR3 sequence: CAIRAGLTDTQYF. In DNA form, the CDR3 reads TGTGCCATCAGAGCGGGACTCACAGATACGCAGTATTTT.

This clonotype was counted between two and nine times. This beta chain is a stray sequence in a library constructed for alpha chains; its clone size is not meaningful. This chain connects TRBV20-1 to TRBJ2-5; 7 bases agree with TRBD2. This CDR3 is 13 amino acids long. V was clipped by 0 bases and J by 4 bases; unmatched bases: 2. CDR1 DFQATT and CDR2 SNEGSKA come from the germline V gene (reference sequence). CDR3 sequence reads: CSARDGGGETQYF. CDR3 sequence (DNA): TGCAGTGCTAGAGATGGGGGGGGAGAGACCCAGTACTTC.

There are many counts of this clonotype. This beta chain represents an off-target read in a library built for alpha chains; its size is of limited meaning. This rearrangement joins TRBV28 to TRBJ1-6, with D unresolved. With 6 bases removed from V and 4 bases from J, the gap between germline ends came to 13 bases. The CDR3 runs 15 residues. Germline assignment: CDR1 MDHEN and CDR2 SYDVKM. CDR3 amino acids: CASRGGEGYNSPLHF. The CDR3 DNA reads TGTGCCAGCAGGGGTGGCGAGGGTTATAATTCACCCCTCCACTTT.

This clonotype has just a few counts. Within a library made for alpha chains, this beta chain is off target, and its count is uninformative. The V gene is TRBV5-1, the J gene TRBJ2-4, with 11 bases lining up with TRBD2. Per germline, CDR1 SGHRS and CDR2 YFSETQ. The CDR3 consists of 16 residues. The ends lost 4 bases at V and 0 bases at J; junction bases unmatched: 3. CDR3: CASSQGLAVAKNIQYF. The CDR3 region has the DNA TGCGCCAGCAGCCAGGGACTAGCGGTAGCCAAAAACATTCAGTACTTC.

This clonotype was counted ten times or more. This beta chain slipped into a library made for alpha chains as a stray read, so its size is not meaningful. The V gene is TRBV2, the J gene TRBJ2-7; D is possibly TRBD2 (6 bases). Germline V CDR1 and CDR2: SNHLY, FYNNEI. V shed 8 bases and J shed 1 base, with 6 bases lying between them. The CDR3 loop spans 11 amino acids. The CDR3 bases are TGTGCCAGCGGACTATCCTACGAGCAGTACTTC. It translates to CASGLSYEQYF.

This clonotype was detected ten times or more. This beta chain is a stray read from a library made for alpha chains; its abundance is not meaningful. The chain uses TRBV7-6 and TRBJ1-3; D gene unclear. With 5 bases removed from V and 2 bases from J, the gap between germline ends came to 13 bases. Germline assignment: CDR1 SGHVS and CDR2 FNYEAQ. CDR3 length: 15 residues. The CDR3 protein is CASSRQADAGNTIYF. CDR3 coding DNA: TGTGCCAGCAGCCGGCAGGCAGACGCTGGAAACACCATATATTTT. The full variable domain, its missing parts supplied by reference TRBV7-6 and TRBJ1-3, is GAGVSQSPRYKVTKRGQDVALRCDPISGHVSLYWYRQALGQGPEFLTYFNYEAQQDKSGLPNDRFSAERPEGSISTLTIQRTEQRDSAMYRCASSRQADAGNTIYFGEGSWLTVV.

By share of the sample, this clonotype is medium-sized. Being off target in a library aimed at alpha chains, this beta chain has a size of little meaning. The rearrangement uses TRBV28 and TRBJ2-7; D gene ambiguous. The V gene's germline CDR1 is MDHEN and CDR2 SYDVKM. V lost 8 bases, J lost 2 bases, and 16 bases lay in between. The CDR3 sequence is 14 residues long. CDR3 in amino acids: CASREVLHPYEQYF. CDR3 DNA: TGTGCCAGCCGCGAGGTCCTGCACCCCTACGAGCAGTACTTC.

Concerning this clonotype: This beta chain slipped into a library made for alpha chains as a stray read, so its size is not meaningful. The rearrangement joins TRBV5-1 to TRBJ2-3, with TRBD2 matching 7 bases. Germline loops: CDR1 SGHRS, CDR2 YFSETQ. The J segment lost 1 base and the V segment lost 4 bases, leaving 12 bases of the junction unmatched. This CDR3 spans 17 amino acids. CDR3 sequence: CASSVPLSGEGTDTQYF. The CDR3 region has the DNA TGCGCCAGCAGCGTCCCTCTAAGCGGGGAAGGCACAGATACGCAGTATTTT.

This clonotype is medium-sized by share. The size of this beta chain means little, since it is a stray read in a library made for alpha chains. The chain recombines TRBV12-3 or TRBV12-4 with TRBJ2-7; D gene uncertain. The V and J ends lost 6 bases and 3 bases respectively, with 12 bases between them. This CDR3 is built from 13 residues. As DNA, the CDR3 is TGTGCCAGCAGCCTTAGGTTAGGCTACGAGCAGTACTTC. This sequence encodes CASSLRLGYEQYF.

With regard to this clonotype: This beta chain lies outside the target of a library built for alpha chains; its clone size means little. The chain recombines TRBV24-1 with TRBJ2-6; D perhaps matches TRBD1 (5 bases). In germline, CDR1 is KGHDR, CDR2 SFDVKD. The CDR3 is made up of 17 amino acids. V lost 4 bases to trimming and J lost 0 bases, with 12 bases between them. This CDR3 reads CATSDNRYSSGANVLTF. CDR3 coding DNA: TGTGCCACCAGTGACAACAGGTATAGCTCTGGGGCCAACGTCCTGACTTTC.

Comments on this clonotype: This beta chain was picked up by a library intended for alpha chains and is off target, so its count carries little meaning. The genes are TRBV7-3 and TRBJ2-1; 10 bases agree with TRBD2. CDR1 and CDR2 from the germline V gene are SGHTA and FQGTGA. The V segment lost 2 bases and the J segment 4 bases; nucleotides outside the gene matches: 2. The CDR3 is made up of 15 amino acids. CDR3 amino acids: CASSLGTSVYNEQFF. The CDR3 bases are TGTGCCAGCAGCTTAGGGACTAGCGTATACAATGAGCAGTTCTTC.

Only a few counts were recorded for this clonotype. The library was prepared for alpha chains; this beta chain is a stray read, so its frequency means little. The J gene is TRBJ2-5, the V gene TRBV3-1, with D uncertain. There are 16 residues in the CDR3. V was cut by 1 base and J by 6 bases, with 18 bases left in between. Germline CDR1 is LGHDT and CDR2 is YNNKEL (reference sequence). The CDR3 DNA follows: TGTGCCAGCAGCCAAGGGGATGGACGGAGTGGAAAGACCCAGTACTTC. Encoded protein: CASSQGDGRSGKTQYF.

This clonotype qualifies as medium-sized. With the library built for alpha chains, this beta chain is off target and its frequency is not meaningful. J is TRBJ1-5 and V is TRBV19; no clear D gene. The germline gives CDR1 LNHDA, CDR2 SQIVND (reference sequence). V was pared by 8 bases and J by 2 bases, with 16 bases between. This CDR3 is 15 amino acids long. CDR3 sequence: CASSNTFGGNQPQHF. As DNA, the CDR3 is TGTGCCAGTTCGAATACCTTTGGGGGCAATCAGCCCCAGCATTTT.